One sample yielded the 4 T cell receptor beta chains listed below, sequenced in a study of immune evolution from preneoplasia to lung adenocarcinoma. TCRdb's copy holds only in-frame clones and misses some; the assay was immunoSEQ multiplex PCR. The profile shows some 5,000 clones, around 70% of them singletons. Material for sequencing was FFPE adjacent normal lung tissue. Every receptor here comes from a person in their sixties or seventies with lung adenocarcinoma.

The CDR3 region is CASSYTDRDNEQFF. The CDR3 nucleotides read TGTGCCAGCAGTTACACGGACAGGGACAATGAGCAGTTCTTC. This chain joins TRBV6-5 and TRBJ2-1; 8 bases fit TRBD1. Per germline, CDR1 MNHEY and CDR2 SVGAGI. The V gene end was trimmed by 2 bases and the J gene end by 5 bases; junction bases not matched to a gene: 2. The CDR3 extends over 14 amino acids.

The V and J genes are TRBV7-9 and TRBJ2-3, with unresolved D. CDR3 length: 12 residues. Germline V gene sequence: CDR1 SEHNR, CDR2 FQNEAQ (reference sequence). V gave up 1 base and J gave up 1 base, with 0 bases separating them. The DNA for the CDR3 is TGTGCCAGCAGCTTAGGCACAGATACGCAGTATTTT. As protein: CASSLGTDTQYF.

A single count supports this clone. This rearrangement joins TRBV28 to TRBJ2-2, with D possibly TRBD2 on 6 matching bases. CDR1 is MDHEN and CDR2 is SYDVKM in the germline V gene. The CDR3 contains 16 residues. Trimming left V 2 bases short and J 5 bases short, with 15 bases between. CDR3 coding DNA: TGTGCCAGCAGTTTAGTCAAGGGGACTCCGACCGGGGAGCTGTTTTTT. It yields the protein CASSLVKGTPTGELFF.

V gene TRBV7-6 combines with J gene TRBJ2-2; D is unclear. The CDR3 extends over 14 amino acids. Deletions cut 2 bases from V and 6 bases from J, with 10 bases between. CDR1 is SGHVS and CDR2 is FNYEAQ in the germline V gene. CDR3 sequence: CASSLTFLSGELFF. CDR3 sequence (DNA): TGTGCCAGCAGCTTAACATTTCTTTCCGGGGAGCTGTTTTTT.